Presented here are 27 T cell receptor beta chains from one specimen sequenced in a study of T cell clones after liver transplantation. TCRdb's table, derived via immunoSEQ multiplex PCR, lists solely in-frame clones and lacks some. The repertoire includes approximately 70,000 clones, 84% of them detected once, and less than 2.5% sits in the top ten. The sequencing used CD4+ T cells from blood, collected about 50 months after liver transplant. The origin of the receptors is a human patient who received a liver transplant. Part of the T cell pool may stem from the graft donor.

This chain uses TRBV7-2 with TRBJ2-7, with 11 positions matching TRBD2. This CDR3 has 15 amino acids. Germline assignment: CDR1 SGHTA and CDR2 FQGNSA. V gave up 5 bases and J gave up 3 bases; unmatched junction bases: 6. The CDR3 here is CASSVTGTSGYEQYF. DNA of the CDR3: TGTGCCAGCAGCGTTACCGGGACTAGCGGCTACGAGCAGTACTTC.

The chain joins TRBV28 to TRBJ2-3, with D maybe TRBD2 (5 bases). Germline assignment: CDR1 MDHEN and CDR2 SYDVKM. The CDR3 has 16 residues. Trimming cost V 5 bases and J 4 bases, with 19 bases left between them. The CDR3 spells CASSGSKGAIADTQYF. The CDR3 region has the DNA TGTGCCAGCAGTGGGTCGAAGGGAGCTATCGCAGATACGCAGTATTTT.

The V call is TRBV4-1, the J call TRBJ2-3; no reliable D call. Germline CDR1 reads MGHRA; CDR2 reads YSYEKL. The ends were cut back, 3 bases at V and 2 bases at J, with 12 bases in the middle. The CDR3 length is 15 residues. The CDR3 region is CASSQGPEFTDTQYF. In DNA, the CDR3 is TGCGCCAGCAGCCAGGGTCCTGAATTCACAGATACGCAGTATTTT.

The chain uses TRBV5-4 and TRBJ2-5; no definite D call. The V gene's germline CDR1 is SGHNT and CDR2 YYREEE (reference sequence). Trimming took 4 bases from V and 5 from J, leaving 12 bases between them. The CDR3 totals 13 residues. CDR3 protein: CASSLLTRETQYF. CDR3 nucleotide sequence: TGTGCCAGCAGCCTACTGACCCGTGAGACCCAGTACTTC.

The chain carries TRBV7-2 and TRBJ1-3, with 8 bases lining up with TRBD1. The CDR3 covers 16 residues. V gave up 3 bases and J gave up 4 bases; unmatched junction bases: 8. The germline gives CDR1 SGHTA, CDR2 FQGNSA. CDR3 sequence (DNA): TGTGCCAGCAGCTTTTACAGGGGGAGCTCCGGAAACACCATATATTTT. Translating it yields CASSFYRGSSGNTIYF.

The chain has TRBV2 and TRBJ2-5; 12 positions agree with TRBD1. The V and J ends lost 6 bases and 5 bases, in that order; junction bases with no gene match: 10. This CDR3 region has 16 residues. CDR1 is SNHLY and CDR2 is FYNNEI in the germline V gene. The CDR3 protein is CASSYTGTGGRETQYF. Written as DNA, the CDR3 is TGTGCCAGCAGCTACACCGGGACAGGGGGCCGGGAGACCCAGTACTTC.

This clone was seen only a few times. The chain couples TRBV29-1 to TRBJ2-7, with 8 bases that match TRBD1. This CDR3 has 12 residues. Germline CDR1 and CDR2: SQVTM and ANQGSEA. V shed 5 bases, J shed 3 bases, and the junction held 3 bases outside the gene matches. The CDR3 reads CSVKQGVYEQYF. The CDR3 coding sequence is TGCAGCGTTAAACAGGGGGTCTACGAGCAGTACTTC.

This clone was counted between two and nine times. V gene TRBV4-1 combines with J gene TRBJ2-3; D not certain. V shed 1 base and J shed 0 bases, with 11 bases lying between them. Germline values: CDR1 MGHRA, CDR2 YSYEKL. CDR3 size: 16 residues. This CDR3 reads CASSQVNLVSTDTQYF. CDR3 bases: TGCGCCAGCAGCCAAGTTAACTTGGTTAGCACAGATACGCAGTATTTT.

In nucleotides, the CDR3 is TGTGCCAGCAGCTTAGAGCGTCCACCCCTCCACTTT. It is translated as CASSLERPPLHF. The chain employs TRBV7-9 and TRBJ1-6, with D hard to call. The CDR3 length is 12 residues. V was shortened by 1 base and J by 11 bases, with 6 bases between the two germline ends. Germline V lookup: CDR1 SEHNR, CDR2 FQNEAQ (reference sequence).

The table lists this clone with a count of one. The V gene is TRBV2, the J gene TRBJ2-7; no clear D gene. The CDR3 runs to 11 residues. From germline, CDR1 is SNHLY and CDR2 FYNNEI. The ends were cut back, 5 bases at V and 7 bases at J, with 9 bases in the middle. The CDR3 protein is CASSPRVEQYF. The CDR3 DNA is TGTGCCAGCAGTCCCAGAGTAGAGCAGTACTTC.

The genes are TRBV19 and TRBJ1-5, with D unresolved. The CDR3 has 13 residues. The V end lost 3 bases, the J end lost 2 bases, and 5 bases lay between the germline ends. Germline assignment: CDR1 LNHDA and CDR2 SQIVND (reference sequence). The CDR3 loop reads CASSIKGNQPQHF. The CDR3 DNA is TGTGCCAGTAGTATCAAAGGCAATCAGCCCCAGCATTTT.

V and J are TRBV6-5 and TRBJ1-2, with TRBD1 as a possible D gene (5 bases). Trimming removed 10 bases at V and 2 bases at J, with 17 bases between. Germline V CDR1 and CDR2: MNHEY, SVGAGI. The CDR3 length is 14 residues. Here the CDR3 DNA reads TGTGCCACCTCAGAGTGGGGCCGGAACTATGGCTACACCTTC. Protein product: CATSEWGRNYGYTF.

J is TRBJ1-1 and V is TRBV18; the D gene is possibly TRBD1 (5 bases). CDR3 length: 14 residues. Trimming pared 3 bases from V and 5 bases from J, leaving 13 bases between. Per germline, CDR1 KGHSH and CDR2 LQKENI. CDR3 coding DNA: TGTGCCAGCTCACCCGATTGGGGGATGACTGAAGCTTTCTTT. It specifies CASSPDWGMTEAFF.

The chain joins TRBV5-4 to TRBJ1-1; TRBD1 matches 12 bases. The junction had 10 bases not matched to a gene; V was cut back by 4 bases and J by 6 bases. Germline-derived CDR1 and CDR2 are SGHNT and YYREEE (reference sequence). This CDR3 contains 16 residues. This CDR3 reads CASSRRDRGRSAEAFF. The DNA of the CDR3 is TGTGCCAGCAGCCGCCGGGACAGGGGGCGAAGCGCTGAAGCTTTCTTT. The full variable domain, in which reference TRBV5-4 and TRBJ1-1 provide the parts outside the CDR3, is ETGVTQSPTHLIKTRGQQVTLRCSSQSGHNTVSWYQQALGQGPQFIFQYYREEENGRGNFPPRFSGLQFPNYSSELNVNALELDDSALYLCASSRRDRGRSAEAFFGQGTRLTVV.

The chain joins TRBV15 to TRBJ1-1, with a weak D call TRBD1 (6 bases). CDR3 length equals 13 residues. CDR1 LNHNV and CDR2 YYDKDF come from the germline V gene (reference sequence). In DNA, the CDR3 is TGTGCAACGGCAGGGGATTTCAACACTGAAGCTTTCTTT. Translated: CATAGDFNTEAFF.

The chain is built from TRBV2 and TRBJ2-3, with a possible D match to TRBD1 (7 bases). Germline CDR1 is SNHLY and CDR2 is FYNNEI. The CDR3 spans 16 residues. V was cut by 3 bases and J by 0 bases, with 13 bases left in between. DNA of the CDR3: TGTGCCAGCAGTGACGCGGGACAGCGTAGCACAGATACGCAGTATTTT. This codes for CASSDAGQRSTDTQYF. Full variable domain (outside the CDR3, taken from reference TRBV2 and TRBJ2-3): EPEVTQTPSHQVTQMGQEVILRCVPISNHLYFYWYRQILGQKVEFLVSFYNNEISEKSEIFDDQFSVERPDGSNFTLKIRSTKLEDSAMYFCASSDAGQRSTDTQYFGPGTRLTVL.

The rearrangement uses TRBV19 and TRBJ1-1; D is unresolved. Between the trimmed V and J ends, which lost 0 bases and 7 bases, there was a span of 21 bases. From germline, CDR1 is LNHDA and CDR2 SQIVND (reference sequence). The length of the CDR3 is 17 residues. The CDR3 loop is CASSIDFRNLRLGEAFF. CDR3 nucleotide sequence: TGTGCCAGTAGTATAGATTTTCGGAATTTGCGGTTGGGTGAAGCTTTCTTT.

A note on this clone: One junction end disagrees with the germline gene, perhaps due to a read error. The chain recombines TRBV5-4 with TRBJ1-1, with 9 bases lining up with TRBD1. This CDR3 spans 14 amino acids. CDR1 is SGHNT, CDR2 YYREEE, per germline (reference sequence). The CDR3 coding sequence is TGCGCCAGCAGCCGACAGACAGGGGGGACTGAAGCTTTCTTT. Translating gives CASSRQTGGTEAFF.

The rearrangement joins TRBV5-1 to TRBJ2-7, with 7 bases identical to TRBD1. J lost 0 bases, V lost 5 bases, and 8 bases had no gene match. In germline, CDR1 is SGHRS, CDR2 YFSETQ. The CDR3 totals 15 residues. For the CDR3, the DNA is TGCGCCAGCAGTACCGGGACAGCCAACTCCTACGAGCAGTACTTC. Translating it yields CASSTGTANSYEQYF.

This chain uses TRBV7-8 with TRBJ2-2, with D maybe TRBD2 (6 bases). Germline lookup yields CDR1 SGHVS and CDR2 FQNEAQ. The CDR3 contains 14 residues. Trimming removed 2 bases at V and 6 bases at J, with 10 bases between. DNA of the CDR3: TGTGCCAGCAGCTTACGGGAGTTGGCCGGGGAGCTGTTTTTT. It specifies CASSLRELAGELFF.

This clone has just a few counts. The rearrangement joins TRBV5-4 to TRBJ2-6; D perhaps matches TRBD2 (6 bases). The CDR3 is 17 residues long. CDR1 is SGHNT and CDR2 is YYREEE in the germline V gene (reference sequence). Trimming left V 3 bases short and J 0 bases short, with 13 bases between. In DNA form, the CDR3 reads TGTGCCAGCAGCTCGGAGGGACGGAGCTCTGGGGCCAACGTCCTGACTTTC. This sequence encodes CASSSEGRSSGANVLTF.

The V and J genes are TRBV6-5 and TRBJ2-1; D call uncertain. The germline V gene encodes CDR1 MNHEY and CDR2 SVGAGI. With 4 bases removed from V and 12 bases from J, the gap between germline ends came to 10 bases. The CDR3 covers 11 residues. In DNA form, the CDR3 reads TGTGCCAGCAGTTCCTATTCCAGGCAGTTCTTC. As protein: CASSSYSRQFF.

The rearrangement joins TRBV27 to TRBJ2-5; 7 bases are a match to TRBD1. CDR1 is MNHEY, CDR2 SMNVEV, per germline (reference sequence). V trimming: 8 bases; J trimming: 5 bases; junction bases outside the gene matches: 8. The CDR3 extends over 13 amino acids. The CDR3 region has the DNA TGTGCCAGCGGCCGAGGGGGCGCGGAGACCCAGTACTTC. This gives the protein CASGRGGAETQYF.

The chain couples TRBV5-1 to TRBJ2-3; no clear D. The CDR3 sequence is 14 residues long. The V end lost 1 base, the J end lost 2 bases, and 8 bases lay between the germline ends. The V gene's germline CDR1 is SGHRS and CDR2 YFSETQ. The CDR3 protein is CASSLWLSTDTQYF. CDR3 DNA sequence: TGCGCCAGCAGCTTGTGGCTTTCCACAGATACGCAGTATTTT. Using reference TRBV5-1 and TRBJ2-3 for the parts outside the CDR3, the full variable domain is KAGVTQTPRYLIKTRGQQVTLSCSPISGHRSVSWYQQTPGQGLQFLFEYFSETQRNKGNFPGRFSGRQFSNSRSEMNVSTLELGDSALYLCASSLWLSTDTQYFGPGTRLTVL.

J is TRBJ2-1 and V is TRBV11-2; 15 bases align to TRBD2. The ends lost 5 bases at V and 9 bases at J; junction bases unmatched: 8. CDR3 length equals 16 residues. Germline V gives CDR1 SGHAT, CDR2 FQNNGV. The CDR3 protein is CASSTGLAGGLVEQFF. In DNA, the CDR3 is TGTGCCAGCAGCACAGGACTAGCGGGGGGGCTTGTTGAGCAGTTCTTC.

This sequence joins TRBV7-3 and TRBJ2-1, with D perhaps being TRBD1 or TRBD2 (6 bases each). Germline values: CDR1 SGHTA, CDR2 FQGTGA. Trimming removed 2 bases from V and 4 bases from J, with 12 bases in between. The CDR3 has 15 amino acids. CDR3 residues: CASSLGLGGYNEQFF. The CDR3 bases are TGTGCCAGCAGCTTAGGCCTAGGGGGGTACAATGAGCAGTTCTTC. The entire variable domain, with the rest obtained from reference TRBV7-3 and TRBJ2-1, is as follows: GAGVSQTPSNKVTEKGKYVELRCDPISGHTALYWYRQSLGQGPEFLIYFQGTGAADDSGLPNDRFFAVRPEGSVSTLKIQRTERGDSAVYLCASSLGLGGYNEQFFGPGTRLTVL.

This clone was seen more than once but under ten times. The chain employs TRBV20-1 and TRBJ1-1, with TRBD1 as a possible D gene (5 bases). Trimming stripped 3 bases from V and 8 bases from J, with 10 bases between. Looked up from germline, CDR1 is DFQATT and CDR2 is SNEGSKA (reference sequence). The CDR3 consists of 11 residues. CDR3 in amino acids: CSARFREEAFF. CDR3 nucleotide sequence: TGCAGTGCTAGGTTCAGGGAAGAAGCTTTCTTT.